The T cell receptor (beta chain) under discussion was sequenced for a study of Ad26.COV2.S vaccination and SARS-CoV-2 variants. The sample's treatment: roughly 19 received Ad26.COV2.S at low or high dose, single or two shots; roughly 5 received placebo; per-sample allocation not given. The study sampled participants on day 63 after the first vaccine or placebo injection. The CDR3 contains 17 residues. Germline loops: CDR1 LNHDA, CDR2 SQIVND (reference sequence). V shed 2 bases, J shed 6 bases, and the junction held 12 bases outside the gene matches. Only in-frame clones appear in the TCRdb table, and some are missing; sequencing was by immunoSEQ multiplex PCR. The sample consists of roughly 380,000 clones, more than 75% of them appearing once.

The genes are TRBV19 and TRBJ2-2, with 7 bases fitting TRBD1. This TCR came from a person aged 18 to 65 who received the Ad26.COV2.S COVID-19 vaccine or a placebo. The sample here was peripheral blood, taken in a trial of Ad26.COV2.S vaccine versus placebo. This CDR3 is CASSISSGIQGAGELFF. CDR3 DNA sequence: TGTGCCAGTAGTATATCATCGGGAATTCAGGGGGCCGGGGAGCTGTTTTTT.